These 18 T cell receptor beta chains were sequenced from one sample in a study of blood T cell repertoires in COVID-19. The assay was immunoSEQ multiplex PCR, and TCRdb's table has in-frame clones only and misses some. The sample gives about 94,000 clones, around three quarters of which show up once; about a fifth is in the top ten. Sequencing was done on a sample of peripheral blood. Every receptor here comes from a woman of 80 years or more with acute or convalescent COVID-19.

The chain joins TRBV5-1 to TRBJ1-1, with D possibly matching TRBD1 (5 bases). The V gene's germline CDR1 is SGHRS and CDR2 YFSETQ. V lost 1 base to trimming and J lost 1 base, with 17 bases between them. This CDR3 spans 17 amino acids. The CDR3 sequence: CASSLQPSGLTNTEAFF. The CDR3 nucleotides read TGCGCCAGCAGCTTGCAGCCTTCGGGACTCACGAACACTGAAGCTTTCTTT.

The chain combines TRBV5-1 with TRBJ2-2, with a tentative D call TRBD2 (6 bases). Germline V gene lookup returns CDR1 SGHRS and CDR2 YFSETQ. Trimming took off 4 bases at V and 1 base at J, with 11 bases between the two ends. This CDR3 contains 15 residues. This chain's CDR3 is CASSPGTQNTGELFF. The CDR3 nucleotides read TGCGCCAGCAGCCCCGGGACTCAGAACACCGGGGAGCTGTTTTTT.

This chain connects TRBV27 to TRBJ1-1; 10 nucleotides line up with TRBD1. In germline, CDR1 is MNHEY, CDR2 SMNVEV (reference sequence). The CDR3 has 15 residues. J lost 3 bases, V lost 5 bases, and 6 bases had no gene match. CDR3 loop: CASSARQGADTEAFF. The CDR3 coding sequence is TGTGCCAGCAGTGCCAGACAGGGGGCAGACACTGAAGCTTTCTTT.

This chain's CDR3 is CASSLASGQGDTEAFF. DNA of the CDR3: TGTGCCAGCAGCCTAGCCTCGGGACAGGGAGACACTGAAGCTTTCTTT. The chain uses TRBV4-2 and TRBJ1-1; the match to TRBD1 covers 9 bases. Looked up from germline, CDR1 is LGHNA and CDR2 is YNFKEQ. The CDR3 is made up of 16 amino acids. V lost 4 bases to trimming and J lost 3 bases; unmatched junction nucleotides: 9.

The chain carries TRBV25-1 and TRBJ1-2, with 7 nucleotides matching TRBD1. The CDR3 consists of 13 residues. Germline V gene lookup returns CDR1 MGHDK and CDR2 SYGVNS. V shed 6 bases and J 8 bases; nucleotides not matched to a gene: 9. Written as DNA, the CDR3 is TGTGCCAGCAGCCTAACAGGGGTGGAGGGCTACACCTTC. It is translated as CASSLTGVEGYTF.

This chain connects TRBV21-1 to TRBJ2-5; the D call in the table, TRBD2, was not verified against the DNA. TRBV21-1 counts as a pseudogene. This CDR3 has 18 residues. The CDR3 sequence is CASMRLAGGPPTGETQYF. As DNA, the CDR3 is TGTGCCAGCATGAGACTAGCGGGAGGCCCCCCCACCGGAGAGACCCAGTACTTC.

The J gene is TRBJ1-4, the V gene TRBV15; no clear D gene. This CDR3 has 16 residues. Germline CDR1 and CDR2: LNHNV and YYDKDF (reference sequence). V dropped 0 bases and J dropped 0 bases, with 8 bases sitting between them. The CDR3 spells CATSRDPLSTNEKLFF. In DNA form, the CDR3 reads TGTGCCACCAGCAGAGATCCGCTATCAACTAATGAAAAACTGTTTTTT.

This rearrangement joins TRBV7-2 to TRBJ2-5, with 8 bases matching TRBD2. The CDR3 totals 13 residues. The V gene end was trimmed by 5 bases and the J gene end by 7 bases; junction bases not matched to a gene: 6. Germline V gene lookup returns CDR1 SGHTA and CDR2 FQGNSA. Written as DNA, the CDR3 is TGTGCCAGCAGCATCCGGGAGGGTGGGACCCAGTACTTC. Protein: CASSIREGGTQYF.

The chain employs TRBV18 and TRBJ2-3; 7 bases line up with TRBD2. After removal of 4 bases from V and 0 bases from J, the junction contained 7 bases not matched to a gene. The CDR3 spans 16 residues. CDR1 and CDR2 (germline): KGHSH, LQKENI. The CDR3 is CASSLSGASSTDTQYF. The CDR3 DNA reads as TGTGCCAGCTCACTAAGCGGGGCCTCTAGCACAGATACGCAGTATTTT.

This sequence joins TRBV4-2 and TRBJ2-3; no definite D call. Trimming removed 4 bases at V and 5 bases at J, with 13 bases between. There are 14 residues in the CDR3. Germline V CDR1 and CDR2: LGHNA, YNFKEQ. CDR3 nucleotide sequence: TGTGCCAGCAGCCGCGGCTTAGAAAGAGATACGCAGTATTTT. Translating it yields CASSRGLERDTQYF.

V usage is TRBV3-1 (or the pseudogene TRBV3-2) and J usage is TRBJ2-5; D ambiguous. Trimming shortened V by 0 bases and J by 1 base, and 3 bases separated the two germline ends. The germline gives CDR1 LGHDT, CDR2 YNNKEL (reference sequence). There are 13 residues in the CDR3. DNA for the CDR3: TGTGCCAGCAGCCAAGACAGCCAAGAGACCCAGTACTTC. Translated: CASSQDSQETQYF.

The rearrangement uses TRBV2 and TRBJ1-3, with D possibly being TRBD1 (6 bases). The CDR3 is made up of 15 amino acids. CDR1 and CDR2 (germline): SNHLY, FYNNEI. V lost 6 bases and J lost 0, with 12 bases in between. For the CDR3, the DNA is TGTGCCAGCAGGGCCTGGACAGACTCTGGAAACACCATATATTTT. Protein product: CASRAWTDSGNTIYF.

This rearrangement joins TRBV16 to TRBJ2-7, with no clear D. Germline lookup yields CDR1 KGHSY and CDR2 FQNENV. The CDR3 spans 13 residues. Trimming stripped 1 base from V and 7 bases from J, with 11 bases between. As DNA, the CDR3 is TGTGCCAGCAGCCAATTCCTAACTACGGAGCAGTACTTC. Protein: CASSQFLTTEQYF.

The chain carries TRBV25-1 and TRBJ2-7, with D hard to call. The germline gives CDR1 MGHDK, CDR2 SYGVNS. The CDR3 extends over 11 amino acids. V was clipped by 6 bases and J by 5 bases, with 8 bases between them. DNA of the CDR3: TGTGCCAGCAGACTAAACCACGAGCAGTACTTC. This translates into CASRLNHEQYF.

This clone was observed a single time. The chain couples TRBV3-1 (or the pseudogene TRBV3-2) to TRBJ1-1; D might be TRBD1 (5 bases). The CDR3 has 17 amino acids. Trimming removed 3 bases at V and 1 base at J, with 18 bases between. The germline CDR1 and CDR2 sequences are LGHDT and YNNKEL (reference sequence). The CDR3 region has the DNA TGTGCCAGCAGCCACAGAGGTGCGGGGCGCAGGAACACTGAAGCTTTCTTT. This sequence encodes CASSHRGAGRRNTEAFF.

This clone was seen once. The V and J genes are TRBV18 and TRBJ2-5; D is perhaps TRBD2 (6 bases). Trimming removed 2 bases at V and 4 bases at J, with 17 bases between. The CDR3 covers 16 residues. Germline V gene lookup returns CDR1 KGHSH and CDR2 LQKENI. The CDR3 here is CASSPNFGTSGETQYF. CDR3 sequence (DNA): TGTGCCAGCTCACCAAACTTCGGGACTTCAGGAGAGACCCAGTACTTC.

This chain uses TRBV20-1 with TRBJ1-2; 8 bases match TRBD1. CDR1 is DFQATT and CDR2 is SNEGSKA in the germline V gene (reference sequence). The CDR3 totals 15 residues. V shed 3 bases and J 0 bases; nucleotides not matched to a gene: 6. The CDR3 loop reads CSASTGTGANYGYTF. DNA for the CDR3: TGCAGTGCTAGTACGGGGACAGGCGCTAACTATGGCTACACCTTC.

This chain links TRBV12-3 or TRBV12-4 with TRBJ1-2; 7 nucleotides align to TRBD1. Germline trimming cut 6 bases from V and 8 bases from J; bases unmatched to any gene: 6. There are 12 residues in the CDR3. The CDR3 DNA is TGTGCCAGCAGGTACAGGGGCGGCGGCTACACCTTC. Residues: CASRYRGGGYTF.